The T cell receptor (beta chain) under discussion was sequenced for a study of blood T cell repertoires in COVID-19. Study as a whole: The analysed material was cDNA or gDNA that came from T cells, B-cell-depleted T cells, or PBMCs.

V lost 9 bases and J lost 6; bases outside the gene matches: 6. Germline V gene sequence: CDR1 MNHNY, CDR2 SVGAGI (reference sequence). The CDR3 consists of 12 residues. In the study's own analysis: Using reference gene primer amplification, nucleated cell counts were estimated. Measured with immunoSEQ multiplex PCR; TCRdb has only the in-frame clones, and not every one. Clone size and the V and J calls come from that table; the DNA yielded D and trimming. The sample consists of over 130,000 clones, approximately 80% of them appearing once. This clonotype was sampled from a man aged 70 or older with acute or convalescent COVID-19. Sequencing was carried out using peripheral blood. The chain has TRBV6-6 and TRBJ2-7; TRBD1 aligns across 9 bases. CDR3 nucleotides: TGTGCCAGTAAACAGGGGGCAGGCGAGCAGTACTTC. Its translation is CASKQGAGEQYF.